Below, 29 T cell receptor beta chains from the same sample are listed, as sequenced in a study of molecular identifiers for immune sequencing clone quantification. From the PCR reads, TCRdb called clonotypes with MiXCR, one entry per CDR3 protein. Of about half a million distinct CDR3 sequences in the sample, about a fifth were seen once. The specimen was naive CD8+ T cells from blood, with Jurkat cell RNA spiked in. Sample subset: FACS-sorted CD8+CD4-CCR7+CD45RA+ naive T cells. Every receptor here comes from a human donor in good health. Some libraries in this study had Jurkat cell RNA spiked in.

This chain connects TRBV3-1 to TRBJ1-1, with D perhaps TRBD1 (6 bases). The germline V and J ends were trimmed by 4 bases and 3 bases, with 21 bases remaining between them. CDR1 is LGHDT and CDR2 is YNNKEL in the germline V gene (reference sequence). The CDR3 has 17 amino acids. The CDR3 DNA reads as TGTGCCAGCAGCCCCTCCGGACAGTTCCCCGGGGACACTGAAGCTTTCTTT. Its protein product is CASSPSGQFPGDTEAFF.

This chain uses TRBV20-1 with TRBJ2-7, with D uncertain. The germline V gene has CDR1 DFQATT and CDR2 SNEGSKA (reference sequence). The germline V and J ends were trimmed by 6 bases and 6 bases, with 12 bases remaining between them. This CDR3 contains 11 residues. CDR3 nucleotide sequence: TGCAGTGCAGACCAACCGGGCGAGCAGTACTTC. Amino acid sequence: CSADQPGEQYF.

This chain joins TRBV5-5 and TRBJ2-7; D perhaps matches TRBD1 (6 bases). In germline, CDR1 is SGHKS, CDR2 YYEKEE (reference sequence). V was pared by 2 bases and J by 4 bases, with 16 bases between. The CDR3 contains 15 residues. CDR3 protein: CASSFSPGRGYEQYF. In nucleotides, the CDR3 is TGTGCCAGCAGCTTTTCACCGGGCAGGGGTTACGAGCAGTACTTC.

The sample holds many counts of this clonotype. This rearrangement joins TRBV7-9 to TRBJ2-1; D is unclear. The CDR3 has 12 amino acids. V lost 8 bases and J 6 bases, leaving 11 bases between the germline ends. Germline V gene data show CDR1 as SEHNR and CDR2 as FQNEAQ (reference sequence). The CDR3 nucleotides are TGTGCCAGCTCATTCCTCGGCAATGAGCAGTTCTTC. This sequence encodes CASSFLGNEQFF.

The chain carries TRBV5-6 and TRBJ2-3, with D tentatively TRBD2 (5 bases). V was clipped by 6 bases and J by 0 bases, with 14 bases between them. Germline CDR1 and CDR2: SGHDT and YYEEEE. This CDR3 contains 15 residues. The CDR3 bases are TGTGCCAGCACCTCGTGGCGGGTGAGCACAGATACGCAGTATTTT. Residues: CASTSWRVSTDTQYF.

This clonotype was recorded many times. This rearrangement joins TRBV7-6 to TRBJ2-5; 10 positions agree with TRBD1. CDR1 SGHVS and CDR2 FNYEAQ come from the germline V gene. The J segment lost 2 bases and the V segment lost 5 bases, leaving 11 bases of the junction unmatched. The CDR3 is made up of 17 amino acids. The CDR3 region is CASSALPGQGPQETQYF. For the CDR3, the DNA is TGTGCCAGCAGCGCACTCCCGGGACAGGGGCCACAAGAGACCCAGTACTTC.

The table lists this clonotype with a few counts. V and J are TRBV29-1 and TRBJ2-5; D gene ambiguous. V was cut by 0 bases and J by 1 base, with 18 bases left in between. The CDR3 consists of 17 residues. The germline CDR1 and CDR2 sequences are SQVTM and ANQGSEA. DNA for the CDR3: TGCAGCGTTGAAGATAACACGGCAGCGCTGGGCCAAGAGACCCAGTACTTC. This encodes CSVEDNTAALGQETQYF.

There are a few counts of this clonotype. The gene calls are TRBV7-6 and TRBJ2-7; D possibly corresponds to TRBD2 (5 bases). Trimming cost V 1 base and J 3 bases, with 13 bases left between them. The CDR3 extends over 15 amino acids. Germline V gene lookup returns CDR1 SGHVS and CDR2 FNYEAQ. The CDR3 is CASSLGRASNYEQYF. The CDR3 DNA is TGTGCCAGCAGCTTAGGGCGGGCCTCGAACTACGAGCAGTACTTC.

The gene calls are TRBV14 and TRBJ2-7; 9 bases line up with TRBD2. J was trimmed by 1 base and V by 4 bases; bases with no gene match: 5. The CDR3 has 15 amino acids. Germline V CDR1 and CDR2: SGHDN, FVKESK. The CDR3 region is CASSPTSGYSYEQYF. CDR3 sequence (DNA): TGTGCCAGCAGCCCTACTAGCGGGTATTCCTACGAGCAGTACTTC.

The gene calls are TRBV28 and TRBJ2-2; D is perhaps TRBD2 (6 bases). This CDR3 comprises 16 residues. CDR1 is MDHEN, CDR2 SYDVKM, per germline. Trimming pared 5 bases from V and 2 bases from J, leaving 15 bases between. The CDR3 DNA reads as TGTGCCAGCAGTCCCAGGAGGGGACCCAACACCGGGGAGCTGTTTTTT. As protein: CASSPRRGPNTGELFF.

Notes on this clonotype: As the CDR3 is not closed by the conserved phenylalanine or tryptophan, this likely results from a read error. V gene TRBV7-6 combines with J gene TRBJ2-7; 8 bases agree with TRBD2. Trimming at V came to 5 bases and at J to 4 bases, leaving 7 bases not matched to a gene. Germline CDR1 reads SGHVS; CDR2 reads FNYEAQ. CDR3 length: 14 residues. The CDR3 sequence: CASSRSGASYEQYS. In DNA, the CDR3 is TGTGCCAGCAGCCGTAGCGGGGCTTCATACGAGCAGTACTCC.

The chain uses TRBV29-1 and TRBJ2-5; D is possibly TRBD1 or TRBD2 (5 bases each). Germline CDR1 is SQVTM and CDR2 is ANQGSEA. V shed 6 bases and J shed 7 bases, with 18 bases lying between them. The CDR3 covers 13 residues. CDR3 in amino acids: CSVGARGDGTQYF. The CDR3 nucleotides read TGCAGCGTCGGGGCTAGAGGGGACGGGACCCAGTACTTC. Supplemented by reference TRBV29-1 and TRBJ2-5, the full variable domain reads SAVISQKPSRDICQRGTSLTIQCQVDSQVTMMFWYRQQPGQSLTLIATANQGSEATYESGFVIDKFPISRPNLTFSTLTVSNMSPEDSSIYLCSVGARGDGTQYFGPGTRLLVL.

V gene TRBV2 combines with J gene TRBJ2-5; D is undetermined. Per the germline V gene, CDR1 is SNHLY and CDR2 is FYNNEI. The CDR3 is 13 residues long. The V end was cut by 7 bases, the J end by 2 bases, with 11 bases between. The CDR3 is CASTPGYQETQYF. The DNA of the CDR3 is TGTGCCAGCACCCCGGGTTATCAAGAGACCCAGTACTTC. Full variable domain (remainder filled in from reference TRBV2 and TRBJ2-5): EPEVTQTPSHQVTQMGQEVILRCVPISNHLYFYWYRQILGQKVEFLVSFYNNEISEKSEIFDDQFSVERPDGSNFTLKIRSTKLEDSAMYFCASTPGYQETQYFGPGTRLLVL.

This clonotype was observed many times. V usage is TRBV12-3 or TRBV12-4 and J usage is TRBJ2-7, with D possibly TRBD1 on 5 matching bases. With 4 bases removed from V and 5 bases from J, the gap between germline ends came to 12 bases. This CDR3 spans 13 amino acids. The CDR3 DNA is TGTGCCAGCAGTTGGGGCAGGGTAAACGAGCAGTACTTC. This sequence encodes CASSWGRVNEQYF.

This clonotype was recorded many times. This chain links TRBV4-2 with TRBJ2-5; D is uncertain. Germline CDR1 LGHNA, CDR2 YNFKEQ. CDR3 length: 16 amino acids. Trimming pared 0 bases from V and 4 bases from J, leaving 15 bases between. The CDR3 sequence is CASSQDWVEVGETQYF. The CDR3 DNA reads TGTGCCAGCAGCCAAGACTGGGTCGAGGTTGGAGAGACCCAGTACTTC.

This clonotype was counted between two and nine times. This CDR3 reads CASSQGGRLGGEQYF. CDR3 DNA sequence: TGTGCCAGCAGCCAGGGAGGACGGCTGGGTGGGGAGCAGTACTTC. This sequence joins TRBV3-1 and TRBJ2-7, with D possibly matching TRBD2 (6 bases). The V end was cut by 3 bases, the J end by 7 bases, with 19 bases between. The CDR3 totals 15 residues. The germline CDR1 and CDR2 sequences are LGHDT and YNNKEL (reference sequence).

This clonotype was detected only a few times. V gene TRBV27 combines with J gene TRBJ1-5, with D tentatively TRBD1 (5 bases). This CDR3 region has 15 residues. The V gene lost 5 bases and the J gene lost 6 bases, with 17 bases spanning the gap. From germline, CDR1 is MNHEY and CDR2 SMNVEV (reference sequence). The CDR3 spells CASSPDSLSIQPQHF. The CDR3 region has the DNA TGTGCCAGCAGTCCAGACAGTCTTTCAATTCAGCCCCAGCATTTT.

This clonotype was picked up a small number of times. The gene calls are TRBV7-6 and TRBJ2-7; no clear D. Germline CDR1 is SGHVS and CDR2 is FNYEAQ. V shed 5 bases and J shed 5 bases, with 10 bases lying between them. The CDR3 runs to 12 residues. CDR3 in amino acids: CASSNIVHEQYF. The CDR3 bases are TGTGCCAGCAGCAATATTGTTCACGAGCAGTACTTC.

On this clonotype itself: The CDR3 does not end in the conserved phenylalanine or tryptophan, so this is likely a read error. The CDR3 spells CASSGVPDHYEQYS. CDR3 DNA sequence: TGTGCCAGCAGCGGGGTCCCGGACCACTACGAGCAGTACTCC. The chain employs TRBV9 and TRBJ2-7; D is undetermined. Germline V gene lookup returns CDR1 SGDLS and CDR2 YYNGEE. The CDR3 length is 14 residues. Trimming stripped 3 bases from V and 3 bases from J, with 13 bases between.

The V call is TRBV19, the J call TRBJ1-5, with D unresolved. The CDR3 is 16 amino acids. The germline V and J ends were trimmed by 4 bases and 0 bases, with 13 bases remaining between them. CDR1 LNHDA and CDR2 SQIVND come from the germline V gene (reference sequence). CDR3 coding DNA: TGTGCCAGTAGTAGTCAAGTTCAGCTTAGCAATCAGCCCCAGCATTTT. Encoded protein: CASSSQVQLSNQPQHF.

The chain couples TRBV2 to TRBJ2-1; tentatively, D is TRBD1 or TRBD2 (5 bases each). V lost 8 bases to trimming and J lost 12 bases, with 20 bases between them. The CDR3 has 13 amino acids. The germline gives CDR1 SNHLY, CDR2 FYNNEI. The chain's CDR3 is CASVGLADTGQFF. The CDR3, as DNA: TGTGCCAGCGTGGGGCTAGCAGATACGGGGCAGTTCTTC.

This clonotype came up many times. The rearrangement joins TRBV9 to TRBJ2-6; the match to TRBD1 covers 7 bases. There are 18 residues in the CDR3. Germline V gene sequence: CDR1 SGDLS, CDR2 YYNGEE. With 1 base clipped from V and 0 bases from J, the junction kept 7 bases outside the gene matches. For the CDR3, the DNA is TGTGCCAGCAGCGTACGGGACAGCACCTACTCTGGGGCCAACGTCCTGACTTTC. Its translation: CASSVRDSTYSGANVLTF.

This clonotype was seen only once. A much larger clonotype is one base distant, so this may be a read error. The chain links TRBV2 to TRBJ1-1, with TRBD1 as a possible D gene (5 bases). CDR1 and CDR2 from the germline V gene are SNHLY and FYNNEI. The CDR3 sequence is 13 residues long. With 10 bases removed from V and 0 bases from J, the gap between germline ends came to 12 bases. CDR3 loop: CANQQDVNTEAFF. The CDR3 region has the DNA TGTGCCAACCAACAGGACGTGAACACTGAAGCTTTCTTT.

This clonotype was detected ten times or more. V and J are TRBV20-1 and TRBJ2-7; the match to TRBD2 covers 9 bases. Germline V CDR1 and CDR2: DFQATT, SNEGSKA (reference sequence). The CDR3 covers 12 residues. Trimming removed 6 bases from V and 2 bases from J; junction bases left unmatched: 2. CDR3 nucleotide sequence: TGCAGTGCAGCTAGCGGGACCTACGAGCAGTACTTC. Its protein is CSAASGTYEQYF.

This clonotype was observed many times. The chain carries TRBV20-1 and TRBJ1-5; D not resolved. This CDR3 contains 12 residues. Germline CDR1 and CDR2: DFQATT and SNEGSKA (reference sequence). V lost 4 bases and J 4 bases, leaving 8 bases between the germline ends. CDR3 amino acids: CSAIIENQPQHF. Written as DNA, the CDR3 is TGCAGTGCTATTATTGAGAATCAGCCCCAGCATTTT.

Comments on this clonotype: Since no conserved phenylalanine or tryptophan closes the CDR3, a read error is the likely cause. The chain joins TRBV7-9 to TRBJ1-1; 7 nucleotides align to TRBD1. This CDR3 comprises 15 residues. Per germline, CDR1 SEHNR and CDR2 FQNEAQ (reference sequence). V lost 6 bases and J lost 5; bases outside the gene matches: 12. CDR3 amino acids: CASSLQGQPWTEAFL. In nucleotides, the CDR3 is TGTGCCAGCAGTTTACAGGGACAGCCGTGGACTGAAGCTTTCCTT.

The sample holds many counts of this clonotype. The J gene is TRBJ1-2, the V gene TRBV29-1, with D uncertain. Per germline, CDR1 SQVTM and CDR2 ANQGSEA. Trimming pared 4 bases from V and 1 base from J, leaving 19 bases between. This CDR3 is 16 amino acids long. The CDR3 DNA reads as TGCAGCGTTGCTCCCTCCGGGCCGGCCAGTAACTATGGCTACACCTTC. Translating it yields CSVAPSGPASNYGYTF.

This clonotype has more than one count but fewer than ten. The V gene is TRBV27, the J gene TRBJ2-7; possibly TRBD2 for D (7 bases). V was cut by 4 bases and J by 6 bases, with 13 bases left in between. The CDR3 sequence is 13 residues long. Germline V gives CDR1 MNHEY, CDR2 SMNVEV (reference sequence). Here the CDR3 reads CASSSRGGFEQYF. For the CDR3, the DNA is TGTGCCAGCAGTTCCAGGGGAGGGTTCGAGCAGTACTTC.

This clonotype was observed at least ten times. The V and J genes are TRBV19 and TRBJ2-2; no reliable D call. The CDR3 has 15 amino acids. Trimming cost V 1 base and J 0 bases, with 6 bases left between them. Germline V gives CDR1 LNHDA, CDR2 SQIVND (reference sequence). CDR3: CASSIVHTNTGELFF. The DNA for the CDR3 is TGTGCCAGTAGTATAGTTCACACGAACACCGGGGAGCTGTTTTTT.